This is a list of T cell receptor beta chains from one sample in a study of beta chain features in type 1 diabetes. The repertoire was sequenced with immunoSEQ multiplex PCR; TCRdb's copy has only in-frame clones and lacks some. In the table there are 150,000 to 170,000 clones, 8.1% of which are singletons. The sequencing sample was made of central memory CD4+ T cells from blood. Every receptor here comes from a man between 18 and 29 years old in good health. The CDR3 runs from the conserved cysteine through the conserved F or W. D genes are given only for firm matches. Size is stated for part of the rows, as once, few or many counts, or as a class when the clone is expanded.

abundance: few
j_gene: TRBJ1-1
v_gene: TRBV7-2
d_gene: TRBD1
CDR3nt: TGTGCCAGCAGCGCCACAGGGGGCACTGAAGCTTTCTTT
CDR3aa: CASSATGGTEAFF

abundance: few
j_gene: TRBJ1-1
v_gene: TRBV7-9
d_gene: -
CDR3nt: TGTGCCAGCAGACCGACAGCCATGAACACTGAAGCTTTCTTT
CDR3aa: CASRPTAMNTEAFF

abundance: -
j_gene: TRBJ1-2
v_gene: TRBV2
d_gene: TRBD1
CDR3nt: TGTGCCAGCAGTCAGGACAGGGGGTCGTCAGGCTACACCTTC
CDR3aa: CASSQDRGSSGYTF

abundance: -
j_gene: TRBJ2-2
v_gene: TRBV30
d_gene: -
CDR3nt: TGTGCCCTGGCGTGGGGGGCCGGGGAGCTGTTTTTT
CDR3aa: CALAWGAGELFF

abundance: many
j_gene: TRBJ1-1
v_gene: TRBV19
d_gene: -
CDR3nt: TGTGCCAGTAAAAGAGGGTTGGACACTGAAGCTTTCTTT
CDR3aa: CASKRGLDTEAFF

abundance: few
j_gene: TRBJ2-1
v_gene: TRBV7-3
d_gene: -
CDR3nt: TGTGCCAGCAGCTTTAGCCGCCCCAATGAGCAGTTCTTC
CDR3aa: CASSFSRPNEQFF

abundance: few
j_gene: TRBJ1-5
v_gene: TRBV28
d_gene: TRBD1
CDR3nt: TGTGCCAGCACCGCCGGAGGGGGCCGGCAGCCCCAGCATTTT
CDR3aa: CASTAGGGRQPQHF

abundance: -
j_gene: TRBJ2-3
v_gene: TRBV4-2
d_gene: -
CDR3nt: TGTGCCAGCAGCCCACAGGCGTCCTCGGATACGCAGTATTTT
CDR3aa: CASSPQASSDTQYF

abundance: -
j_gene: TRBJ2-5
v_gene: TRBV7-6
d_gene: TRBD1
CDR3nt: TGTGCCAGCAGCGGACGGGACAGGGGAGGGGGGACCCAGTACTTC
CDR3aa: CASSGRDRGGGTQYF

abundance: many
j_gene: TRBJ2-4
v_gene: TRBV10-3
d_gene: TRBD1
CDR3nt: TGTGCCATCAGGGACAGGGATTCGAACATTCAGTACTTC
CDR3aa: CAIRDRDSNIQYF

abundance: few
j_gene: TRBJ1-3
v_gene: TRBV7-6
d_gene: -
CDR3nt: TGTGCCAGCAGTACGCTACCTGGAAACACCATATATTTT
CDR3aa: CASSTLPGNTIYF

abundance: few
j_gene: TRBJ1-1
v_gene: TRBV7-2
d_gene: -
CDR3nt: TGTGCCAGCAGCCCGCAGGGTAACACTGAAGCTTTCTTT
CDR3aa: CASSPQGNTEAFF

abundance: -
j_gene: TRBJ2-7
v_gene: TRBV28
d_gene: TRBD1
CDR3nt: TGTGCCAGCAGTTCAGGACAGGGGGTGTACGAGCAGTACTTC
CDR3aa: CASSSGQGVYEQYF

abundance: few
j_gene: TRBJ1-2
v_gene: TRBV10-3
d_gene: TRBD1
CDR3nt: TGTGCCATCAGTACTACGACAGGGTTGGGCTATGGCTACACCTTC
CDR3aa: CAISTTTGLGYGYTF

abundance: few
j_gene: TRBJ1-2
v_gene: TRBV11-2
d_gene: TRBD1
CDR3nt: TGTGCCAGCAGCTTAGGACAGGGAGATTACTATGGCTACACCTTC
CDR3aa: CASSLGQGDYYGYTF

abundance: few
j_gene: TRBJ1-4
v_gene: TRBV11-2
d_gene: -
CDR3nt: TGTGCCAGCAGCTCGGAGGGGGGGAAACTGTTTTTT
CDR3aa: CASSSEGGKLFF

abundance: few
j_gene: TRBJ2-1
v_gene: TRBV4-2
d_gene: -
CDR3nt: TGTGCCAGCAGCCAACTAATCAATGAGCAGTTCTTC
CDR3aa: CASSQLINEQFF

abundance: -
j_gene: TRBJ2-1
v_gene: TRBV19
d_gene: TRBD1
CDR3nt: TGTGCCACAACCACCGGACAGGGTAACTACAATGAGCAGTTCTTC
CDR3aa: CATTTGQGNYNEQFF

abundance: few
j_gene: TRBJ2-1
v_gene: TRBV5-4
d_gene: -
CDR3nt: TGTGCCAGCAGCTTACTAGGCTCCTACAATGAGCAGTTCTTC
CDR3aa: CASSLLGSYNEQFF

abundance: -
j_gene: TRBJ1-2
v_gene: TRBV7-2
d_gene: TRBD1
CDR3nt: TGTGCCAGCAGCTTAGAAACAGGGGGCGGCTACACCTTC
CDR3aa: CASSLETGGGYTF

abundance: few
j_gene: TRBJ2-3
v_gene: TRBV6-4
d_gene: TRBD1
CDR3nt: TGTGCCAGCAGTGTGGGACAGGGAAGTGCAGATACGCAGTATTTT
CDR3aa: CASSVGQGSADTQYF

abundance: -
j_gene: TRBJ2-7
v_gene: TRBV6-1
d_gene: -
CDR3nt: TGTGCCAGCAGTGAACAGGACTACGAGCAGTACTTC
CDR3aa: CASSEQDYEQYF

abundance: few
j_gene: TRBJ2-7
v_gene: TRBV5-1
d_gene: -
CDR3nt: TGCGCCAGCAGCTTCGGAGGGTACGAGCAGTACTTC
CDR3aa: CASSFGGYEQYF

abundance: many
j_gene: TRBJ2-7
v_gene: TRBV7-9
d_gene: TRBD2
CDR3nt: TGTGCCAGCAGCTTACGACTAGCGGGGATCTACGAGCAGTACTTC
CDR3aa: CASSLRLAGIYEQYF

abundance: few
j_gene: TRBJ2-5
v_gene: TRBV29-1
d_gene: TRBD1
CDR3nt: TGCAGCGTGAGGGACAGGGTACAAGAGACCCAGTACTTC
CDR3aa: CSVRDRVQETQYF

abundance: few
j_gene: TRBJ1-1
v_gene: TRBV5-1
d_gene: -
CDR3nt: TGCGCCAGCAGCTTGGGGCGGGACGACTACACTGAAGCTTTCTTT
CDR3aa: CASSLGRDDYTEAFF

abundance: few
j_gene: TRBJ2-5
v_gene: TRBV20-1
d_gene: -
CDR3nt: TGCAGTGCCCAGATTGAGACCCAGTACTTC
CDR3aa: CSAQIETQYF

abundance: many
j_gene: TRBJ2-3
v_gene: TRBV4-3
d_gene: -
CDR3nt: TGCGCCAGCAGCCAAGATAAAGCGAAACCTAGCACAGATACGCAGTATTTT
CDR3aa: CASSQDKAKPSTDTQYF

abundance: few
j_gene: TRBJ2-5
v_gene: TRBV5-1
d_gene: -
CDR3nt: TGCGCCAGCAGCCCGGGAGGGGGCGCAATTCAAGAGACCCAGTACTTC
CDR3aa: CASSPGGGAIQETQYF

abundance: -
j_gene: TRBJ2-7
v_gene: TRBV7-8
d_gene: -
CDR3nt: TGTGCCAGCAGCCCCACTGATTACGAGCAGTACTTC
CDR3aa: CASSPTDYEQYF

abundance: few
j_gene: TRBJ1-2
v_gene: TRBV28
d_gene: -
CDR3nt: TGTGCCAGCAGTTTGTCGGCAGGAGGCTATGGCTACACCTTC
CDR3aa: CASSLSAGGYGYTF

abundance: few
j_gene: TRBJ2-7
v_gene: TRBV28
d_gene: TRBD1
CDR3nt: TGTGCCAGCAGTTCCACAGGGGCAGGGCGGGAGCAGTACTTC
CDR3aa: CASSSTGAGREQYF

abundance: few
j_gene: TRBJ2-7
v_gene: TRBV19
d_gene: -
CDR3nt: TGTGCCAGTAGCTTTACAGATGTAACCTACGAGCAGTACTTC
CDR3aa: CASSFTDVTYEQYF

abundance: few
j_gene: TRBJ2-7
v_gene: TRBV4-1
d_gene: -
CDR3nt: TGCGCCAGCAGCCAAGTCCGGGGGTGGGCTTACGAGCAGTACTTC
CDR3aa: CASSQVRGWAYEQYF

abundance: few
j_gene: TRBJ1-1
v_gene: TRBV6-1
d_gene: -
CDR3nt: TGTGCCAGCAGAGTACAGGGAAACACTGAAGCTTTCTTT
CDR3aa: CASRVQGNTEAFF

abundance: few
j_gene: TRBJ2-3
v_gene: TRBV18
d_gene: -
CDR3nt: TGTGCCAGCTCACCTCTCGTCTTGGATACGCAGTATTTT
CDR3aa: CASSPLVLDTQYF

abundance: few
j_gene: TRBJ1-2
v_gene: TRBV11-2
d_gene: -
CDR3nt: TGTGCCAGCAGCTTAATGTTGACAGTGTATGGCTACACCTTC
CDR3aa: CASSLMLTVYGYTF

abundance: many
j_gene: TRBJ2-3
v_gene: TRBV29-1
d_gene: TRBD2
CDR3nt: TGCAGCGTTGAAGAACTAGCGGGAACAGATACGCAGTATTTT
CDR3aa: CSVEELAGTDTQYF

abundance: -
j_gene: TRBJ1-5
v_gene: TRBV7-2
d_gene: TRBD1
CDR3nt: TGTGCCAGCAGCTTTGGGACAGGGGGAGATCAGCCCCAGCATTTT
CDR3aa: CASSFGTGGDQPQHF

abundance: -
j_gene: TRBJ2-3
v_gene: TRBV13
d_gene: -
CDR3nt: TGTGCCAGCAGCTTAGGGAATAGCCTGGGTACGCAGTATTTT
CDR3aa: CASSLGNSLGTQYF

abundance: few
j_gene: TRBJ2-2
v_gene: TRBV5-1
d_gene: -
CDR3nt: TGCGCCAGCAGCTTGGAGGACATCACCGGGGAGCTGTTTTTT
CDR3aa: CASSLEDITGELFF

abundance: -
j_gene: TRBJ2-2
v_gene: TRBV5-6
d_gene: -
CDR3nt: TGTGCCAGCAGCTTATACTCGCCCCCCGGGGAGCTGTTTTTT
CDR3aa: CASSLYSPPGELFF

abundance: few
j_gene: TRBJ2-7
v_gene: TRBV5-5
d_gene: -
CDR3nt: TGTGCCAGCAGTTTTGACTACCGCTACGAGCAGTACTTC
CDR3aa: CASSFDYRYEQYF

abundance: few
j_gene: TRBJ2-5
v_gene: TRBV15
d_gene: -
CDR3nt: TGTGCCACCAGCAGAGATCGTCTGGCGGGGGAGACCCAGTACTTC
CDR3aa: CATSRDRLAGETQYF

abundance: few
j_gene: TRBJ1-4
v_gene: TRBV18
d_gene: -
CDR3nt: TGTGCCAGCTCACCACCGGCAGGAACTAATGAAAAACTGTTTTTT
CDR3aa: CASSPPAGTNEKLFF

abundance: few
j_gene: TRBJ1-5
v_gene: TRBV28
d_gene: -
CDR3nt: TGTGCCAGCGGGCAGGTGGTTCAGCCCCAGCATTTT
CDR3aa: CASGQVVQPQHF

abundance: -
j_gene: TRBJ2-5
v_gene: TRBV7-3
d_gene: -
CDR3nt: TGTGCCAGCAGCTTAACGGGGACTGACGGGGAGACCCAGTACTTC
CDR3aa: CASSLTGTDGETQYF

abundance: few
j_gene: TRBJ1-5
v_gene: TRBV18
d_gene: -
CDR3nt: TGTGCCAGCTCACCCACGGGAGGGTTTGGCAATCAGCCCCAGCATTTT
CDR3aa: CASSPTGGFGNQPQHF

abundance: -
j_gene: TRBJ1-4
v_gene: TRBV5-5
d_gene: TRBD1
CDR3nt: TGTGCCAGCAGCTTCGACCATGACAGGGGACAGGAAAAACTGTTTTTT
CDR3aa: CASSFDHDRGQEKLFF

abundance: few
j_gene: TRBJ2-1
v_gene: TRBV5-4
d_gene: -
CDR3nt: TGTGCCAGCTCCCTTTTGGTAGTCTCCTACAATGAGCAGTTCTTC
CDR3aa: CASSLLVVSYNEQFF

abundance: few
j_gene: TRBJ2-2
v_gene: TRBV7-6
d_gene: TRBD2
CDR3nt: TGTGCCAGCACCATGGTAGCGGGAACCGGGGAGCTGTTTTTT
CDR3aa: CASTMVAGTGELFF

abundance: many
j_gene: TRBJ2-7
v_gene: TRBV14
d_gene: TRBD2
CDR3nt: TGTGCCAGCAGCCAAGAGGGAGGGGAAACCTACGAGCAGTACTTC
CDR3aa: CASSQEGGETYEQYF

abundance: few
j_gene: TRBJ1-5
v_gene: TRBV7-9
d_gene: -
CDR3nt: TGTGCCAGCAGCTTCTCCTCGAATCAGCCCCAGCATTTT
CDR3aa: CASSFSSNQPQHF

abundance: few
j_gene: TRBJ2-5
v_gene: TRBV7-2
d_gene: -
CDR3nt: TGTGCCAGCAGCTTAGGACAGCATCAAGAGACCCAGTACTTC
CDR3aa: CASSLGQHQETQYF

abundance: few
j_gene: TRBJ2-1
v_gene: TRBV27
d_gene: TRBD1
CDR3nt: TGTGCCAGCAGTTTAGCTCAGGGGGCGGATGAGCAGTTCTTC
CDR3aa: CASSLAQGADEQFF

abundance: many
j_gene: TRBJ2-5
v_gene: TRBV4-2
d_gene: TRBD2
CDR3nt: TGTGCCAGCAGCCCAGAGACGTCTAGCGGGGGGCCCCAAGAGACCCAGTACTTC
CDR3aa: CASSPETSSGGPQETQYF

abundance: -
j_gene: TRBJ2-3
v_gene: TRBV4-2
d_gene: TRBD1
CDR3nt: TGTGCCAGCAGCCAACTGGGACAGGGCACAGATACGCAGTATTTT
CDR3aa: CASSQLGQGTDTQYF

abundance: -
j_gene: TRBJ2-1
v_gene: TRBV7-9
d_gene: -
CDR3nt: TGTGCCAGCAGCGAGACGGGTGAAGTCCACAATGAGCAGTTCTTC
CDR3aa: CASSETGEVHNEQFF

abundance: -
j_gene: TRBJ2-7
v_gene: TRBV28
d_gene: TRBD1
CDR3nt: TGTGCCAGCAGTTTATGGTCCCAGGGGGAGAGGGAGCAGTACTTC
CDR3aa: CASSLWSQGEREQYF